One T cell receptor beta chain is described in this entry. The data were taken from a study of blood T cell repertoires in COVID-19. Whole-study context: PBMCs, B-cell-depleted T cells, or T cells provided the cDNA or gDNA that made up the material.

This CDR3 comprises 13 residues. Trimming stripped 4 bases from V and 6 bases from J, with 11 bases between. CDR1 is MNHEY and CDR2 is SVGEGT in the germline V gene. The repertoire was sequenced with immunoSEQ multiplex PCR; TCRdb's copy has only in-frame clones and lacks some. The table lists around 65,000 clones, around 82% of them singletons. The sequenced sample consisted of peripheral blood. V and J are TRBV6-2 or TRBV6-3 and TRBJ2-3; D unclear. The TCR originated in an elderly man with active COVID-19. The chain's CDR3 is CASSSWAADTQYF. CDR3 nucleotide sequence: TGTGCCAGCAGTTCGTGGGCCGCGGATACGCAGTATTTT.